This T cell receptor beta chain is drawn from a study of blood T cell repertoires in COVID-19. Across the study: Acute-phase and convalescent COVID-19 samples originated in the United States, Italy and Spain. T cells, B-cell-depleted T cells, or PBMCs supplied cDNA or gDNA.

Points on this clone: Different DNA sequences within this sample yield the same CDR3.

Original methodology: Amplification with reference gene primers provided the estimates of nucleated cell counts. This table comes from immunoSEQ multiplex PCR, and its TCRdb copy is limited to in-frame clones, with some not included. V and J calls and clone size are as listed in that table; D and trimming were resolved from the DNA. Found here are hundreds of thousands of clones, approximately 80% of them singletons; the top ten hold around 30%. V was trimmed by 5 bases and J by 1 base, leaving 8 bases between them. CDR1 SGHTA and CDR2 FQGNSA come from the germline V gene. This CDR3 comprises 13 residues.

The chain recombines TRBV7-2 with TRBJ1-1; the D gene is possibly TRBD1 (5 bases). The clonotype comes from a middle-aged man with acute or convalescent COVID-19. The sample taken for sequencing was peripheral blood. This CDR3 is CASSVTENTEAFF. Here the CDR3 DNA reads TGTGCCAGCAGCGTGACAGAGAACACTGAAGCTTTCTTT.